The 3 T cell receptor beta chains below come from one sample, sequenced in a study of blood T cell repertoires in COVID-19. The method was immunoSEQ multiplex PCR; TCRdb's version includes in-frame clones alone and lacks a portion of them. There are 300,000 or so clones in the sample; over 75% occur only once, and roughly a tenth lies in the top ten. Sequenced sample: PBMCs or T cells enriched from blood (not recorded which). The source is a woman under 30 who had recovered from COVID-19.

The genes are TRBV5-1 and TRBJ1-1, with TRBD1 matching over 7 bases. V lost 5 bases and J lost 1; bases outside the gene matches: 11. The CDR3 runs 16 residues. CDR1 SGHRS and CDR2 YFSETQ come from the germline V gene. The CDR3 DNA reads TGCGCCAGCAGAGGGGGCCTTATAGCCGGGAACACTGAAGCTTTCTTT. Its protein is CASRGGLIAGNTEAFF.

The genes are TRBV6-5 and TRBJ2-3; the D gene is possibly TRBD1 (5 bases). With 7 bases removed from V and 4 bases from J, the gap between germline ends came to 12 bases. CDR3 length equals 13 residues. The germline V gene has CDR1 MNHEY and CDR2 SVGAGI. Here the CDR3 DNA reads TGTGCCAGCAATTCGGACATCGCAGATACGCAGTATTTT. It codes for CASNSDIADTQYF.

The CDR3 DNA reads as TGTGCCTGGAGCGGACAGGGCCGGGAGACCCAGTACTTC. Translated: CAWSGQGRETQYF. This chain links TRBV30 with TRBJ2-5; TRBD1 matches 8 bases. CDR3 length equals 13 residues. Germline V CDR1 and CDR2: GTSNPN, SVGIG (reference sequence). With V trimmed by 3 bases and J by 5 bases, 5 bases remained unmatched. The whole variable domain, filled in from reference TRBV30 and TRBJ2-5, reads SQTIHQWPATLVQPVGSPLSLECTVEGTSNPNLYWYRQAAGRGLQLLFYSVGIGQISSEVPQNLSASRPQDRQFILSSKKLLLSDSGFYLCAWSGQGRETQYFGPGTRLLVL.